A selection of T cell receptor beta chains follows, all from one sample in a study of blood T cells in healthy people across ages. In TCRdb, the 5' RACE reads were re-called with MiXCR into one record per CDR3 protein. This sample has some 710,000 distinct CDR3 sequences, with approximately 21% found just once. Sequenced material: blood. The receptors come from a man between 65 and 80 years old in good health. Each CDR3 is given with its conserved first and last residue. D genes are given only for firm matches. Not all rows give a size; the values are once, few, many and, for expanded clones, a class.

. TRBJ2-5 TRBD2 TRBV5-1 CASSLEGGSGYETQYF TGCGCCAGCAGCTTGGAGGGCGGGAGCGGTTATGAGACCCAGTACTTC
. TRBJ2-3 . TRBV20-1 CSASPGVQDPDTQYF TGCAGTGCTTCCCCTGGCGTCCAGGATCCAGATACGCAGTATTTT
. TRBJ2-2 . TRBV20-1 CSASSRNTGELFF TGCAGTGCTAGTTCCCGAAACACCGGGGAGCTGTTTTTT
. TRBJ2-1 TRBD1 TRBV30 CAWCVVMFIGQGTYNEQFF TGTGCCTGGTGTGTAGTGATGTTTATCGGACAGGGGACATACAATGAGCAGTTCTTC
few TRBJ2-1 TRBD1 TRBV20-1 CSARVGQPGSYNEQFF TGCAGTGCTAGAGTGGGACAGCCGGGCTCCTACAATGAGCAGTTCTTC
. TRBJ2-1 TRBD2 TRBV5-6 CASSYGLAPAQFF TGTGCCAGCAGCTATGGACTAGCGCCCGCGCAGTTCTTC
many TRBJ2-1 . TRBV7-2 CASSRSGTTYNEQFF TGTGCCAGCAGCCGCTCCGGGACAACATACAATGAGCAGTTCTTC
. TRBJ2-7 TRBD1 TRBV4-1 CASSQAPTGSLYEQYF TGCGCCAGCAGCCAAGCCCCGACAGGGTCCCTTTACGAGCAGTACTTC
. TRBJ2-3 TRBD2 TRBV10-3 CAIGAGVTDTQYF TGTGCCATCGGGGCGGGAGTTACAGATACGCAGTATTTT
few TRBJ1-2 . TRBV6-5 CASSYSRVQADGYTF TGTGCCAGCAGTTACTCGAGAGTCCAGGCGGATGGCTACACCTTC
. TRBJ1-5 . TRBV3-1 CASGPSQGHQPQHF TGTGCCAGCGGCCCTTCACAGGGCCACCAGCCCCAGCATTTT
. TRBJ1-6 . TRBV12-3/TRBV12-4 CASTPDAGSPLHF TGTGCCAGCACTCCGGACGCGGGATCACCCCTCCACTTT
many TRBJ2-7 . TRBV6-2/TRBV6-3 CASSTGSGNVYEQYF TGTGCCAGCAGTACGGGGTCAGGGAACGTGTACGAGCAGTACTTC
few TRBJ2-5 TRBD2 TRBV12-3/TRBV12-4 CASSLPSFGLAGGETQYF TGTGCCAGCAGTCTACCTTCTTTCGGACTAGCGGGGGGAGAGACCCAGTACTTC
. TRBJ2-2 TRBD2 TRBV28 CASSRRGVNTGELFF TGTGCCAGCAGTAGGCGGGGGGTGAACACCGGGGAGCTGTTTTTT
. TRBJ1-5 . TRBV2 CASSGQAFSNQPQHF TGTGCCAGCAGTGGCCAGGCCTTCAGCAATCAGCCCCAGCATTTT
. TRBJ1-2 TRBD1 TRBV5-1 CASSLGGQENYGYTF TGCGCCAGCAGCTTGGGGGGACAGGAGAACTATGGCTACACCTTC
few TRBJ1-2 . TRBV7-9 CASSLDNERDGYTF TGTGCCAGCAGCTTAGACAACGAGAGGGATGGCTACACCTTC
few TRBJ2-1 . TRBV29-1 CSAGVEQFF TGCAGCGCCGGGGTTGAGCAGTTCTTC
. TRBJ2-2 TRBD2 TRBV9 CASSSRTSGVLLGTGELFF TGTGCCAGCAGCTCCCGGACTAGCGGGGTACTTTTAGGGACCGGGGAGCTGTTTTTT
few TRBJ2-7 . TRBV6-2/TRBV6-3 CASSLRHEQYF TGTGCCAGCAGTTTACGACACGAGCAGTACTTC
. TRBJ2-1 . TRBV21-1 CASSKVTAGTSVEQFF TGTGCCAGCAGCAAAGTAACCGCCGGGACTAGCGTTGAGCAGTTCTTC
few TRBJ2-5 . TRBV11-2 CASSLDFGGADMRKETQYF TGTGCCAGCAGCTTAGATTTTGGGGGGGCAGATATGAGGAAAGAGACCCAGTACTTC
few TRBJ2-2 . TRBV19 CASSIGGRNTGELFF TGTGCCAGTAGTATAGGAGGGAGGAACACCGGGGAGCTGTTTTTT
. TRBJ2-3 . TRBV4-1 CASSLVPRPKGTDTQYF TGCGCCAGCAGCCTCGTCCCCCGACCGAAGGGCACAGATACGCAGTATTTT
. TRBJ1-1 . TRBV11-2 CASSFFSRFDVAFF TGTGCCAGCAGCTTTTTCTCCAGGTTCGACGTAGCTTTCTTT
few TRBJ1-4 . TRBV6-1 CASRRIPTDATNEKLFF TGTGCCAGTAGGAGGATTCCGACAGATGCAACTAATGAAAAACTGTTTTTT
few TRBJ1-2 . TRBV5-4 CASSLENPRSDYTF TGTGCCAGCAGCTTGGAGAACCCTCGGTCGGACTACACCTTC
few TRBJ1-2 . TRBV7-9 CASSPQTVVGGYTF TGTGCCAGCAGCCCCCAGACAGTGGTGGGTGGCTACACCTTC
. TRBJ2-1 . TRBV18 CASSLGPSHYEQFF TGTGCCAGCTCACTTGGACCCAGCCACTATGAGCAGTTCTTC
few TRBJ2-5 . TRBV29-1 CSVSKGSEKETQYF TGCAGCGTCAGTAAGGGGTCGGAGAAGGAGACCCAGTACTTC
. TRBJ2-1 TRBD2 TRBV12-3/TRBV12-4 CASSHQGGRQDEQFF TGTGCCAGCAGCCACCAGGGCGGGAGGCAGGATGAGCAGTTCTTC
. TRBJ2-7 . TRBV5-1 CASSSDSVYEQYF TGCGCCAGCAGCTCGGACAGTGTCTACGAGCAGTACTTC
. TRBJ1-3 TRBD1 TRBV6-1 CASRRSGQGVGVGNTIYF TGTGCCAGCAGGCGCTCGGGACAGGGCGTTGGAGTCGGAAACACCATATATTTT
few TRBJ2-3 . TRBV20-1 CSARREDTQYF TGCAGTGCGCGGAGGGAGGATACGCAGTATTTT
. TRBJ1-2 . TRBV2 CARGRGANYGYTF TGTGCCAGGGGACGGGGAGCTAACTATGGCTACACCTTC
few TRBJ2-3 . TRBV11-2 CASSYSKSRLPVPDTQYF TGTGCCAGCAGCTATTCGAAGTCCCGACTCCCCGTCCCAGATACGCAGTACTTT
. TRBJ2-7 . TRBV6-6 CASSYSPAGVYEQYF TGTGCCAGCAGTTACTCCCCGGCGGGTGTCTACGAGCAGTACTTC
. TRBJ1-4 . TRBV3-1 CASSQDYPQAAKDEKLFF TGTGCCAGCAGCCAAGATTATCCACAAGCAGCCAAAGACGAAAAACTGTTTTTT
. TRBJ2-5 TRBD1 TRBV20-1 CSATTGEGLGETQYF TGCAGTGCTACAACAGGGGAAGGGTTGGGAGAGACCCAGTACTTC